The entry below gives a single TCR beta chain sequence along with its context. TCRdb's table, derived via immunoSEQ multiplex PCR, lists solely in-frame clones and lacks some. The data hold roughly 800 clones, with 70% to 90% observed a single time. The data originate from a study of T cell repertoires in ileal Crohn's disease. There are 13 residues in the CDR3. The V gene's germline CDR1 is SQVTM and CDR2 ANQGSEA. V was shortened by 3 bases and J by 11 bases, with 20 bases between the two germline ends. This sample's time point: proximal margin of the surgical specimen (macroscopically non-inflamed).

This TCR was recovered from an adult with Crohn's disease. Material for sequencing was ileal tissue. This chain connects TRBV29-1 to TRBJ2-7; a possible D gene is TRBD2 (6 bases). For the CDR3, the DNA is TGCAGCGTTGAGTCCGGTGGGGAGGAAATTGAGTACTTC. Residues: CSVESGGEEIEYF.